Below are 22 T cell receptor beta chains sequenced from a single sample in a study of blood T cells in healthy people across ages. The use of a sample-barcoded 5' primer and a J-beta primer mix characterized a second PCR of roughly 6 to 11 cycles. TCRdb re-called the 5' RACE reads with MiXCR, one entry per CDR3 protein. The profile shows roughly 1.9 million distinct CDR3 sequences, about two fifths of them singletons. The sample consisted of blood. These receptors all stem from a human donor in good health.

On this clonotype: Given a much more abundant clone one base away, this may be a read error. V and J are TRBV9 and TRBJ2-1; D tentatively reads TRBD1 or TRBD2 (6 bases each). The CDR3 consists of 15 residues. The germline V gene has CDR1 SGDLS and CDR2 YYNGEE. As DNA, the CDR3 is TGTGTCAGCAGCACCGAAGGGGGGCCTCTGACCGAGCAGTTCTTC. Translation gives CVSSTEGGPLTEQFF.

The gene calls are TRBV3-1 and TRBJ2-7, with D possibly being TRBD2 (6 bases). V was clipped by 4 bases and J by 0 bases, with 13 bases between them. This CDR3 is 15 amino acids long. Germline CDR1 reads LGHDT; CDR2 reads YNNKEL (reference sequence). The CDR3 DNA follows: TGTGCCAGCAGCCCCTACCTGACTAGCTCCTACGAGCAGTACTTC. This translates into CASSPYLTSSYEQYF.

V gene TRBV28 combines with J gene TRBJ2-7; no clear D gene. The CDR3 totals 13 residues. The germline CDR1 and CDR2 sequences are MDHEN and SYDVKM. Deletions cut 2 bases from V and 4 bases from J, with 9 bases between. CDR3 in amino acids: CASSLNIGYEQYF. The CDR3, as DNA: TGTGCCAGCAGTTTAAATATAGGGTACGAGCAGTACTTC.

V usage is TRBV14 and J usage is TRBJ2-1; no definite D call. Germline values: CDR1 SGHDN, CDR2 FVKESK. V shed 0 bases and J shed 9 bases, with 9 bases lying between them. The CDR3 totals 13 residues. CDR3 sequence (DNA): TGTGCCAGCAGCCAAGATCGACGGAGTGAGCAGTTCTTC. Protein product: CASSQDRRSEQFF.

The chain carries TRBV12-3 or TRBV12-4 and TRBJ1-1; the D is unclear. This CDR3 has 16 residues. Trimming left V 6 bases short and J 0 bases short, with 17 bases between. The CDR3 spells CASRFREGPLNTEAFF. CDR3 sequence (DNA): TGTGCCAGCAGATTCCGTGAGGGCCCTCTGAACACTGAAGCTTTCTTT.

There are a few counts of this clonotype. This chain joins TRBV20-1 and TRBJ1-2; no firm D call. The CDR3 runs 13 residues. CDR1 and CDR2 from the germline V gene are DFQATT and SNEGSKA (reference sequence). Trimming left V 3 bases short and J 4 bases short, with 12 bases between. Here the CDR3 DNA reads TGCAGTGCTAGGGACCCCGTTGGCTATGGCTACACCTTC. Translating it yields CSARDPVGYGYTF.

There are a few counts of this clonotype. As DNA, the CDR3 is TGCGCCAGCAGCCAAGAGGTCAGGGGGGCCCCCTACGAGCAGTACTTC. It is translated as CASSQEVRGAPYEQYF. The chain uses TRBV4-3 and TRBJ2-7; tentative D call: TRBD1 (7 bases). V was pared by 0 bases and J by 2 bases, with 14 bases between. Germline V lookup: CDR1 LGHNA, CDR2 YSLEER. This CDR3 comprises 16 residues.

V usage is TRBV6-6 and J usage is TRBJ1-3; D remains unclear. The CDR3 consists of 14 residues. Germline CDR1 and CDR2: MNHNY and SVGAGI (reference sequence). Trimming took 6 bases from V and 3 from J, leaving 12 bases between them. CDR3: CASRTAGGGNTIYF. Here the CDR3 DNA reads TGTGCCAGCAGAACGGCCGGAGGTGGAAACACCATATATTTT.

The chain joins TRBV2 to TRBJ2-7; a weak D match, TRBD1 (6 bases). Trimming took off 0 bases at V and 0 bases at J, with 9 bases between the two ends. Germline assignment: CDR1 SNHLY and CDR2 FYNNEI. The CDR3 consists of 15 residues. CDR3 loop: CASSEAGQLSYEQYF. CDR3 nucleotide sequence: TGTGCCAGCAGTGAAGCTGGACAGCTCTCCTACGAGCAGTACTTC.

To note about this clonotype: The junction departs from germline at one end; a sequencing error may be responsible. In nucleotides, the CDR3 is TGCGCCAGCAGCCAAGATGTGAGCTCCTGCAATGAGCAGTTCTTC. This encodes CASSQDVSSCNEQFF. The chain carries TRBV4-3 and TRBJ2-1; D remains ambiguous. The CDR3 sequence is 15 residues long. Germline CDR1 LGHNA, CDR2 YSLEER.

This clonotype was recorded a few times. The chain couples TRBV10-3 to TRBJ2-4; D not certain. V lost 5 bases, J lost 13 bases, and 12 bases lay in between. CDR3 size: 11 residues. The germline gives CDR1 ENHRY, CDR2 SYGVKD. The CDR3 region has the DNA TGTGCCATCAGTCTCGCACATGAGCAGTACTTC. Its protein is CAISLAHEQYF.

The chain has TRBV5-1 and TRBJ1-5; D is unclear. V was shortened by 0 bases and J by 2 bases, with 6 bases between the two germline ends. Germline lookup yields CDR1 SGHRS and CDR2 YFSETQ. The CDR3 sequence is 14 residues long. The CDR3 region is CASSLDEGNQPQHF. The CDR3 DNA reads TGCGCCAGCAGCTTGGATGAAGGCAATCAGCCCCAGCATTTT.

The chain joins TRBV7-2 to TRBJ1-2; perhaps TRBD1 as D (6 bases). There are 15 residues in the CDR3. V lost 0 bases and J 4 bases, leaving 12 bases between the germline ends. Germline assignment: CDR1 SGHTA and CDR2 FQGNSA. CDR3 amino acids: CASSLAHREGYGYTF. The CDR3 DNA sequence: TGTGCCAGCAGCTTAGCACACAGGGAGGGCTATGGCTACACCTTC.

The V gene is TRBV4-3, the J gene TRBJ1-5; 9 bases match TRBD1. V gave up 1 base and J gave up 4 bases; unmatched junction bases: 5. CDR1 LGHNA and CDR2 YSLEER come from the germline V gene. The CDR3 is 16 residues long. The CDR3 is CASSQGTGERNQPQHF. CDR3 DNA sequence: TGCGCCAGCAGCCAAGGGACAGGGGAACGAAATCAGCCCCAGCATTTT.

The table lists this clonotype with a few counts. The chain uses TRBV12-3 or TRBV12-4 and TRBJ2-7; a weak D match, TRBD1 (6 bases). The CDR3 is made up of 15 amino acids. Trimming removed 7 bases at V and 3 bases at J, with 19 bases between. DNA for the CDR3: TGTGCCAGCACTGGAAGCCGGGACACCTTCTACGAGCAGTACTTC. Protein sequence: CASTGSRDTFYEQYF.

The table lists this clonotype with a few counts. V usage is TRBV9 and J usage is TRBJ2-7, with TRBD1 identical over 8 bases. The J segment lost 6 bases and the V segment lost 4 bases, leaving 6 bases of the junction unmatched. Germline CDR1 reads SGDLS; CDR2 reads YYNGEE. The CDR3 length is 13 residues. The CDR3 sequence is CASSPAQGGEQYF. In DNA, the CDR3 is TGTGCCAGCAGCCCAGCACAGGGGGGCGAGCAGTACTTC.

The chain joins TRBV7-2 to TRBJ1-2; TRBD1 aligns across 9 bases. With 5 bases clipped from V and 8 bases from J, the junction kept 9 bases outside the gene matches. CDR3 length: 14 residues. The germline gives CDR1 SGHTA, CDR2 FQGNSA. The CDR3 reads CASSVVRQGGGYTF. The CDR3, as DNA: TGTGCCAGCAGCGTAGTCCGACAGGGGGGAGGCTACACCTTC.

The CDR3 region is CASSRKQGALAKNIQYF. DNA for the CDR3: TGTGCCAGCAGCCGTAAACAGGGGGCACTAGCCAAAAACATTCAGTACTTC. The chain joins TRBV7-2 to TRBJ2-4; 9 bases map to TRBD1. CDR3 size: 17 residues. J was trimmed by 0 bases and V by 5 bases; bases with no gene match: 8. Germline V gene lookup returns CDR1 SGHTA and CDR2 FQGNSA.

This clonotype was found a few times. The CDR3 loop is CACRTGERNEQFF. CDR3 bases: TGTGCCTGCCGAACGGGGGAACGGAATGAGCAGTTCTTC. The rearrangement joins TRBV6-5 to TRBJ2-1, with a tentative D call TRBD2 (6 bases). Trimming took off 11 bases at V and 7 bases at J, with 18 bases between the two ends. Per the germline V gene, CDR1 is MNHEY and CDR2 is SVGAGI. The CDR3 spans 13 residues.

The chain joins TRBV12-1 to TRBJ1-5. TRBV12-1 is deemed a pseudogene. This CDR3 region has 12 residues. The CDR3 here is CASKQRNQPQHF. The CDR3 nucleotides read TGTGCCAGCAAACAGCGCAATCAGCCCCAGCATTTT.

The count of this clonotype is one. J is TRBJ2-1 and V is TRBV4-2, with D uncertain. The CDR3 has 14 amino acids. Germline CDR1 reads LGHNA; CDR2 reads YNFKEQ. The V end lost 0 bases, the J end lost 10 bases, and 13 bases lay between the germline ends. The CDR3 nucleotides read TGTGCCAGCAGCCAAGAAGGAGCTAGATCGGAGCAGTTCTTC. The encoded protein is CASSQEGARSEQFF.

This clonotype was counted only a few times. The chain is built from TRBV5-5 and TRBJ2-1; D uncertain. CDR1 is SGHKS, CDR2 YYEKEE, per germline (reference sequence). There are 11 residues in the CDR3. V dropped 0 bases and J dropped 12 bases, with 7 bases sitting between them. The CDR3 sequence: CASSLGVGQFF. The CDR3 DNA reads TGTGCCAGCAGCTTGGGAGTTGGGCAGTTCTTC. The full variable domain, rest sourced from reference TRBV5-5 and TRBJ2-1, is DAGVTQSPTHLIKTRGQQVTLRCSPISGHKSVSWYQQVLGQGPQFIFQYYEKEERGRGNFPDRFSARQFPNYSSELNVNALLLGDSALYLCASSLGVGQFFGPGTRLTVL.